These 4 T cell receptor beta chains were all obtained from the same sample, sequenced in a study of blood T cell repertoires in COVID-19. Sequencing was performed with immunoSEQ multiplex PCR; in TCRdb, only in-frame clones are kept and a portion is missing. The repertoire has 370,000 or so clones, 80% to 90% of them found once; the top ten carry roughly 1.4%. Material for sequencing was PBMCs or T cells enriched from blood (not recorded which). These receptors were taken from a man younger than 45 who had recovered from COVID-19.

This sequence joins TRBV7-9 and TRBJ2-7, with D perhaps TRBD2 (5 bases). This CDR3 is 13 amino acids long. The germline V gene encodes CDR1 SEHNR and CDR2 FQNEAQ (reference sequence). The V and J ends lost 4 bases and 3 bases respectively, with 10 bases between them. CDR3 DNA sequence: TGTGCCAGCAGCTCTCCTGCGGGCTACGAGCAGTACTTC. As protein: CASSSPAGYEQYF.

The chain combines TRBV9 with TRBJ1-3; no definite D call. The CDR3 loop spans 12 amino acids. Germline lookup yields CDR1 SGDLS and CDR2 YYNGEE. Trimming cost V 5 bases and J 2 bases, with 5 bases left between them. The CDR3 nucleotides are TGTGCCAGCAGTCCAACTGGAAACACCATATATTTT. It is translated as CASSPTGNTIYF.

Details on this clone: Within the sample, other DNA sequences also encode this same CDR3. The CDR3 is CASSPSLAGAQETQYF. Written as DNA, the CDR3 is TGTGCCAGCTCACCCTCTTTAGCGGGGGCCCAAGAGACCCAGTACTTC. The chain links TRBV18 to TRBJ2-5; TRBD2 aligns across 9 bases. Germline V gene data show CDR1 as KGHSH and CDR2 as LQKENI. The CDR3 sequence is 16 residues long. V shed 3 bases, J shed 1 base, and the junction held 6 bases outside the gene matches.

This CDR3 is CASSGQAYTEAFF. Written as DNA, the CDR3 is TGTGCCAGCAGCGGACAGGCCTACACTGAAGCTTTCTTT. The gene calls are TRBV6-2 or TRBV6-3 and TRBJ1-1; the match to TRBD1 covers 7 bases. CDR3 length: 13 residues. Trimming removed 6 bases from V and 3 bases from J; junction bases left unmatched: 4. Germline V lookup: CDR1 MNHEY, CDR2 SVGEGT.